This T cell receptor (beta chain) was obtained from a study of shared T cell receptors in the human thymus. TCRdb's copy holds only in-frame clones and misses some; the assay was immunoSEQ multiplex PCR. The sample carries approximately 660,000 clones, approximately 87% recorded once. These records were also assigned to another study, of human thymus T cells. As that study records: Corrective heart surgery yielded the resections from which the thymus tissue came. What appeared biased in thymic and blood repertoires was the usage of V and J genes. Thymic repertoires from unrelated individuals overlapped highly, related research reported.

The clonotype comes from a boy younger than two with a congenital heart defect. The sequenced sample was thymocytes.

This CDR3 reads CAWSGPTANYGYTF. CDR3 sequence (DNA): TGTGCCTGGAGTGGACCAACAGCTAACTATGGCTACACCTTC. The chain employs TRBV30 and TRBJ1-2; no reliable D call. This CDR3 contains 14 residues. Germline CDR1 and CDR2: GTSNPN and SVGIG (reference sequence). The V end was cut by 1 base, the J end by 0 bases, with 9 bases between.